This TCR beta chain was profiled in a study of metastatic and nonmetastatic thyroid tumors. Broader study findings: Within blood and tumor, benign nodules reportedly had significantly lower TCR beta diversity than malignant thyroid tumors did.

Of note for this clone: Antigen unknown.

None of the patients had undergone any treatment ahead of thyroid surgery. Per the authors' pipeline: Built for papillary thyroid cancer, a distant-metastasis classifier drew on CDR3 differences across clinicopathological groups. From the PCR reads, TCRdb re-called clones with MiXCR. It is TCRdb's table, rather than the study itself, that gives the V and J calls and clone size. Of about 9,400 clones in the sample, roughly 30% were seen once. The CDR3 length is 17 residues. The V gene end was trimmed by 0 bases and the J gene end by 4 bases; junction bases not matched to a gene: 5. In germline, CDR1 is SGHRS, CDR2 YFSETQ.

V and J are TRBV5-1 and TRBJ1-6; 9 bases are shared with TRBD1. This receptor was obtained from a female donor with papillary thyroid cancer or a benign thyroid nodule (not recorded which). Some clones in this sample may be carry-over from other donors' samples. The sequenced sample consisted of adjacent normal tissue. CDR3 DNA sequence: TGCGCCAGCAGCTTGGAGGGACAGGGATTGTATAATTCACCCCTCCACTTT. Amino acids: CASSLEGQGLYNSPLHF.